A selection of T cell receptor beta chains follows, all from one sample in a study of cytomegalovirus exposure and HLA in healthy donors. Sequenced by immunoSEQ multiplex PCR; TCRdb stores in-frame clones only, minus some. The table lists approximately 140,000 clones, approximately 86% of them singletons. What was sequenced was PBMCs. The receptor set was obtained from a boy between 10 and 17 years old in good health and CMV-seronegative. Each CDR3 is given with its conserved first and last residue. The D gene is left open where the match is weak. Rows give clone size only sometimes, using once, few, many, or a class for an expanded clone.

clone size: NA; J gene: TRBJ2-5; V gene: TRBV7-9; D gene: TRBD2; CDR3 protein: CASRIGGGETQYF; CDR3 DNA: TGTGCCAGCAGAATCGGGGGGGGAGAGACCCAGTACTTC
clone size: NA; J gene: TRBJ2-7; V gene: TRBV14; D gene: NA; CDR3 protein: CASSQTLTFFYEQYF; CDR3 DNA: TGTGCCAGCAGCCAAACATTGACATTTTTCTACGAGCAGTACTTC
clone size: NA; J gene: TRBJ1-5; V gene: TRBV2; D gene: TRBD1; CDR3 protein: CASSHDREVVNQPQHF; CDR3 DNA: TGTGCCAGCAGTCACGACAGGGAAGTGGTCAATCAGCCCCAGCATTTT
clone size: NA; J gene: TRBJ1-2; V gene: TRBV5-6; D gene: NA; CDR3 protein: CASSSPAKIDNNYGYTF; CDR3 DNA: TGTGCCAGCAGCTCCCCAGCCAAGATCGACAACAACTATGGCTACACCTTC
clone size: NA; J gene: TRBJ2-1; V gene: TRBV7-2; D gene: NA; CDR3 protein: CASSLGDSRNEQFF; CDR3 DNA: TGTGCCAGCAGCTTAGGGGACTCTAGGAATGAGCAGTTCTTC
clone size: NA; J gene: TRBJ2-7; V gene: TRBV9; D gene: TRBD2; CDR3 protein: CASSGTSGSYEQYF; CDR3 DNA: TGTGCCAGCAGCGGGACTAGCGGGAGTTACGAGCAGTACTTC
clone size: NA; J gene: TRBJ1-2; V gene: TRBV7-2; D gene: NA; CDR3 protein: CASSEVNYGYTF; CDR3 DNA: TGTGCCAGCAGTGAGGTTAACTATGGCTACACCTTC
clone size: once; J gene: TRBJ1-5; V gene: TRBV2; D gene: NA; CDR3 protein: CASSGGVISNQPQHF; CDR3 DNA: TGTGCCAGCAGTGGGGGCGTTATAAGCAATCAGCCCCAGCATTTT
clone size: once; J gene: TRBJ2-7; V gene: TRBV7-8; D gene: NA; CDR3 protein: CASSLSSYEQYF; CDR3 DNA: TGTGCCAGCAGCTTATCGTCCTACGAGCAGTACTTC
clone size: NA; J gene: TRBJ2-5; V gene: TRBV6-5; D gene: TRBD2; CDR3 protein: CASSTLAGQEETQYF; CDR3 DNA: TGTGCCAGCAGCACACTAGCGGGGCAAGAGGAGACCCAGTACTTC
clone size: NA; J gene: TRBJ2-7; V gene: TRBV14; D gene: NA; CDR3 protein: CASSQDPQGKVEQYF; CDR3 DNA: TGTGCCAGCAGCCAAGATCCACAGGGCAAGGTCGAGCAGTACTTC
clone size: once; J gene: TRBJ1-1; V gene: TRBV5-1; D gene: TRBD1; CDR3 protein: CASSLFTGGMNTEAFF; CDR3 DNA: TGCGCCAGCAGCTTGTTTACAGGGGGCATGAACACTGAAGCTTTCTTT
clone size: NA; J gene: TRBJ2-2; V gene: TRBV2; D gene: NA; CDR3 protein: CASRVQGNTGELFF; CDR3 DNA: TGTGCCAGCAGAGTCCAGGGCAACACCGGGGAGCTGTTTTTT
clone size: NA; J gene: TRBJ2-1; V gene: TRBV7-9; D gene: NA; CDR3 protein: CASSLSRDEQFF; CDR3 DNA: TGTGCCAGCAGCTTATCCCGGGATGAGCAGTTCTTC
clone size: NA; J gene: TRBJ2-7; V gene: TRBV2; D gene: TRBD1; CDR3 protein: CASSRDRGYEQYF; CDR3 DNA: TGTGCCAGCAGCCGGGACAGGGGCTACGAGCAGTACTTC
clone size: NA; J gene: TRBJ1-1; V gene: TRBV5-6; D gene: NA; CDR3 protein: CASSLVVASRGTEAFF; CDR3 DNA: TGTGCCAGCAGCTTGGTCGTCGCGTCCCGGGGCACTGAAGCTTTCTTT
clone size: NA; J gene: TRBJ1-1; V gene: TRBV2; D gene: NA; CDR3 protein: CASSEEGDTEAFF; CDR3 DNA: TGTGCCAGCAGTGAGGAAGGGGACACTGAAGCTTTCTTT
clone size: NA; J gene: TRBJ2-5; V gene: TRBV7-2; D gene: NA; CDR3 protein: CASSSRSLGKETQYF; CDR3 DNA: TGTGCCAGCAGCTCTAGATCTTTGGGTAAAGAGACCCAGTACTTC
clone size: NA; J gene: TRBJ2-3; V gene: TRBV9; D gene: TRBD1; CDR3 protein: CASSHDPGQGDTQYF; CDR3 DNA: TGTGCCAGCAGCCACGATCCGGGACAGGGAGATACGCAGTATTTT
clone size: NA; J gene: TRBJ2-7; V gene: TRBV27; D gene: NA; CDR3 protein: CASSLNTESYEQYF; CDR3 DNA: TGTGCCAGCAGTTTAAATACAGAATCCTACGAGCAGTACTTC
clone size: NA; J gene: TRBJ1-1; V gene: TRBV25-1; D gene: NA; CDR3 protein: CASSESRGTAEAFF; CDR3 DNA: TGTGCCAGCAGTGAAAGTCGGGGTACCGCTGAAGCTTTCTTT
clone size: NA; J gene: TRBJ2-1; V gene: TRBV9; D gene: TRBD2; CDR3 protein: CASSVRDYSYNEQFF; CDR3 DNA: TGTGCCAGCAGCGTCCGGGACTACTCCTACAATGAGCAGTTCTTC
clone size: NA; J gene: TRBJ2-2; V gene: TRBV7-9; D gene: NA; CDR3 protein: CSSSLGQFLAWELFF; CDR3 DNA: TGTTCCAGCAGCTTAGGGCAGTTTCTAGCCTGGGAGCTGTTTTTT
clone size: NA; J gene: TRBJ2-3; V gene: TRBV7-8; D gene: TRBD2; CDR3 protein: CASSLARVAGELTDTQYF; CDR3 DNA: TGTGCCAGCAGCTTAGCGCGGGTAGCGGGGGAGCTCACAGATACGCAGTATTTT
clone size: NA; J gene: TRBJ1-2; V gene: TRBV4-3; D gene: NA; CDR3 protein: CASSQDLQGDYGYTF; CDR3 DNA: TGCGCCAGCAGCCAAGATCTACAGGGTGACTATGGCTACACCTTC
clone size: NA; J gene: TRBJ2-5; V gene: TRBV7-9; D gene: NA; CDR3 protein: CSSSLDGREKETQYF; CDR3 DNA: TGTTCCAGCAGCTTAGATGGCAGGGAAAAAGAGACCCAGTACTTC
clone size: few; J gene: TRBJ1-5; V gene: TRBV7-9; D gene: NA; CDR3 protein: CSSSSLNQPQHF; CDR3 DNA: TGTTCCAGCAGCTCCCTCAATCAGCCCCAGCATTTT
clone size: NA; J gene: TRBJ2-1; V gene: TRBV6-4; D gene: TRBD2; CDR3 protein: CASSERTSGYNEQFF; CDR3 DNA: TGTGCCAGCAGTGAAAGGACTAGCGGATACAATGAGCAGTTCTTC
clone size: NA; J gene: TRBJ2-1; V gene: TRBV4-3; D gene: TRBD1; CDR3 protein: CASSQEDRGLGNEQFF; CDR3 DNA: TGCGCCAGCAGCCAAGAGGACAGGGGGCTGGGAAATGAGCAGTTCTTC
clone size: NA; J gene: TRBJ2-1; V gene: TRBV5-1; D gene: TRBD2; CDR3 protein: CASSFPAGGYNEQFF; CDR3 DNA: TGCGCCAGCAGCTTTCCAGCGGGGGGGTACAATGAGCAGTTCTTC
clone size: NA; J gene: TRBJ1-1; V gene: TRBV20-1; D gene: NA; CDR3 protein: CSARDGTTAFF; CDR3 DNA: TGCAGTGCTAGAGATGGGACAACAGCTTTCTTT
clone size: once; J gene: TRBJ2-1; V gene: TRBV2; D gene: NA; CDR3 protein: CASLGAVNEQFF; CDR3 DNA: TGTGCCAGCCTGGGTGCGGTCAATGAGCAGTTCTTC
clone size: NA; J gene: TRBJ1-3; V gene: TRBV5-1; D gene: TRBD1; CDR3 protein: CASSSSTGVGNTIYF; CDR3 DNA: TGCGCCAGCAGCTCCTCGACAGGGGTCGGAAACACCATATATTTT
clone size: NA; J gene: TRBJ2-7; V gene: TRBV11-2; D gene: NA; CDR3 protein: CASSSGSYEQYF; CDR3 DNA: TGTGCCAGCAGCTCCGGGTCCTACGAGCAGTACTTC
clone size: NA; J gene: TRBJ2-7; V gene: TRBV4-2; D gene: NA; CDR3 protein: CASSPTGTVSYEQYF; CDR3 DNA: TGTGCCAGCAGCCCTACAGGGACCGTATCCTACGAGCAGTACTTC
clone size: NA; J gene: TRBJ1-1; V gene: TRBV30; D gene: TRBD1; CDR3 protein: CASPRGDTEAFF; CDR3 DNA: TGTGCCTCGCCCAGGGGGGACACTGAAGCTTTCTTT
clone size: few; J gene: TRBJ1-1; V gene: TRBV5-4; D gene: TRBD1; CDR3 protein: CASSFPGQGANTEAFF; CDR3 DNA: TGTGCCAGCAGTTTCCCGGGACAGGGGGCGAACACTGAAGCTTTCTTT
clone size: NA; J gene: TRBJ1-5; V gene: TRBV5-6; D gene: NA; CDR3 protein: CASSLAGSNQPQHF; CDR3 DNA: TGTGCCAGCAGCTTGGCAGGGAGCAATCAGCCCCAGCATTTT
clone size: NA; J gene: TRBJ1-2; V gene: TRBV7-9; D gene: NA; CDR3 protein: CASTIISGRQANYGYTF; CDR3 DNA: TGTGCCAGCACCATTATATCAGGGCGACAGGCTAACTATGGCTACACCTTC
clone size: NA; J gene: TRBJ2-7; V gene: TRBV5-4; D gene: NA; CDR3 protein: CASSPSPGPYEQYF; CDR3 DNA: TGTGCCAGCAGCCCCTCTCCAGGTCCCTACGAGCAGTACTTC
clone size: NA; J gene: TRBJ2-2; V gene: TRBV7-2; D gene: NA; CDR3 protein: CASSLRGTGELFF; CDR3 DNA: TGTGCCAGCAGCTTACGCGGGACCGGGGAGCTGTTTTTT
clone size: NA; J gene: TRBJ2-1; V gene: TRBV5-6; D gene: NA; CDR3 protein: CASSLYTEYNEQFF; CDR3 DNA: TGTGCCAGCAGCTTGTATACCGAGTACAATGAGCAGTTCTTC
clone size: few; J gene: TRBJ1-1; V gene: TRBV6-5; D gene: TRBD1; CDR3 protein: CASSYLAGTGNTEAFF; CDR3 DNA: TGTGCCAGCAGTTACCTTGCCGGGACAGGGAACACTGAAGCTTTCTTT
clone size: NA; J gene: TRBJ2-2; V gene: TRBV15; D gene: NA; CDR3 protein: CATSRDGAGRNTGELFF; CDR3 DNA: TGTGCCACCAGCAGAGATGGGGCGGGGAGAAACACCGGGGAGCTGTTTTTT
clone size: NA; J gene: TRBJ2-1; V gene: TRBV30; D gene: NA; CDR3 protein: CAWSRGTRDEQFF; CDR3 DNA: TGTGCCTGGAGTAGGGGGACACGGGATGAGCAGTTCTTC
clone size: NA; J gene: TRBJ2-3; V gene: TRBV7-8; D gene: TRBD2; CDR3 protein: CASSLSGGSTDTQYF; CDR3 DNA: TGTGCCAGCAGCCTTAGCGGGGGTAGCACAGATACGCAGTATTTT
clone size: NA; J gene: TRBJ2-2; V gene: TRBV7-2; D gene: NA; CDR3 protein: CASSEGALGELFF; CDR3 DNA: TGTGCCAGCAGCGAAGGAGCTTTGGGGGAGCTGTTTTTT
clone size: NA; J gene: TRBJ2-3; V gene: TRBV7-3; D gene: TRBD1; CDR3 protein: CASSPKPTGVRGDTQYF; CDR3 DNA: TGTGCCAGCAGCCCAAAGCCAACAGGGGTGCGCGGAGATACGCAGTATTTT
clone size: NA; J gene: TRBJ2-1; V gene: TRBV5-6; D gene: TRBD1; CDR3 protein: CASSRDRGTDEQFF; CDR3 DNA: TGTGCCAGCAGCAGGGACAGGGGTACGGATGAGCAGTTCTTC
clone size: NA; J gene: TRBJ1-2; V gene: TRBV27; D gene: NA; CDR3 protein: CASSWAGVFSGYTF; CDR3 DNA: TGTGCCAGCAGTTGGGCAGGGGTTTTTAGCGGCTACACCTTC
clone size: NA; J gene: TRBJ2-7; V gene: TRBV27; D gene: TRBD1; CDR3 protein: CASSPTGEHEQYF; CDR3 DNA: TGTGCCAGCAGTCCGACAGGGGAACACGAGCAGTACTTC
clone size: NA; J gene: TRBJ1-3; V gene: TRBV10-3; D gene: NA; CDR3 protein: CAISESPGNSGNTIYF; CDR3 DNA: TGTGCCATCAGTGAGTCCCCAGGGAACTCTGGAAACACCATATATTTT
clone size: NA; J gene: TRBJ2-7; V gene: TRBV27; D gene: TRBD2; CDR3 protein: CASSPLVAGPSPYEQYF; CDR3 DNA: TGTGCCAGCAGTCCGCTCGTAGCGGGACCCAGTCCCTACGAGCAGTACTTC